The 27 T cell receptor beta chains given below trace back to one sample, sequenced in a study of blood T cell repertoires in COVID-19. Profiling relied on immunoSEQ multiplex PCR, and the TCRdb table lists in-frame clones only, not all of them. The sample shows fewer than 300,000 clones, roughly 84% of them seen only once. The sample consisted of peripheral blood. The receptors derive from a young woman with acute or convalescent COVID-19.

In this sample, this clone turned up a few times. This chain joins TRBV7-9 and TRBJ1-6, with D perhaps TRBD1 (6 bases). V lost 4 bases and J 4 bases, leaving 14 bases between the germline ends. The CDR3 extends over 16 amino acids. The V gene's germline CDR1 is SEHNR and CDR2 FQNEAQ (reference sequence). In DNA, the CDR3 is TGTGCCAGCAGCTCCGACACAGGGACGTATAATTCACCCCTCCACTTT. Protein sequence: CASSSDTGTYNSPLHF.

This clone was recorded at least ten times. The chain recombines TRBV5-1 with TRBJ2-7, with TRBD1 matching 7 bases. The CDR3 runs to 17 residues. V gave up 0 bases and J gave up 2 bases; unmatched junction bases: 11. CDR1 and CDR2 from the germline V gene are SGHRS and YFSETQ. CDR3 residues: CASSLVPDRVKTYEQYF. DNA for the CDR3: TGCGCCAGCAGCTTGGTCCCCGACAGGGTTAAGACCTACGAGCAGTACTTC.

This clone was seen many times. The CDR3 region is CASIRDRRGTEAFF. The CDR3 nucleotides read TGTGCCAGCATTAGGGACAGGAGGGGCACTGAAGCTTTCTTT. The chain is built from TRBV2 and TRBJ1-1, with 8 bases identical to TRBD1. Germline trimming cut 7 bases from V and 4 bases from J; bases unmatched to any gene: 8. CDR3 length: 14 amino acids. The germline V gene has CDR1 SNHLY and CDR2 FYNNEI.

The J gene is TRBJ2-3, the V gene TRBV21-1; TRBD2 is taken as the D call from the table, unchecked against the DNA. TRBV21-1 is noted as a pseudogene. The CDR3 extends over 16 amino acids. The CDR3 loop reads CASSKGLAGNTDTQYF. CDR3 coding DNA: TGTGCCAGCAGCAAGGGACTAGCAGGTAACACAGATACGCAGTATTTT.

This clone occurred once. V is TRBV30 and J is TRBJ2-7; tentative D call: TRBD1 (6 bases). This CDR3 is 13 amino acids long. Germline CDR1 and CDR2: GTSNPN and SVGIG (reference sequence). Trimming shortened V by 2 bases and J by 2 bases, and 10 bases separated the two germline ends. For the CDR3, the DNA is TGTGCCTGGAGTTCGCAGGGGACCTACGAGCAGTACTTC. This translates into CAWSSQGTYEQYF.

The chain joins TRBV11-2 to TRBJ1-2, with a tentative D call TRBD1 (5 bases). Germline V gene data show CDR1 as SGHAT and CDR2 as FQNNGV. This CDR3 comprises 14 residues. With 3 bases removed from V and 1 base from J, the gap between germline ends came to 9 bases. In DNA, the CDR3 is TGTGCCAGCAGCTTGGGGCACATTAACTATGGCTACACCTTC. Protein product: CASSLGHINYGYTF.

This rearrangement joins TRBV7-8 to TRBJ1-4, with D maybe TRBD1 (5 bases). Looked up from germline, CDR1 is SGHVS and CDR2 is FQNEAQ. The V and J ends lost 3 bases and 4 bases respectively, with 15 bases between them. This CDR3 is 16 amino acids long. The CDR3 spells CASSLETAPINEKLFF. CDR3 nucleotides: TGTGCCAGCAGCTTGGAGACAGCTCCAATTAATGAAAAACTGTTTTTT. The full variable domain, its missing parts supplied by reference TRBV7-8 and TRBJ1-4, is GAGVSQSPRYKVAKRGQDVALRCDPISGHVSLFWYQQALGQGPEFLTYFQNEAQLDKSGLPSDRFFAERPEGSVSTLKIQRTQQEDSAVYLCASSLETAPINEKLFFGSGTQLSVL.

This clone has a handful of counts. The CDR3 reads CAWSVPGQGAVGYTF. The CDR3 DNA reads as TGTGCCTGGAGTGTACCGGGACAGGGGGCGGTGGGCTACACCTTC. The genes are TRBV30 and TRBJ1-2, with TRBD1 identical over 12 bases. Unmatched junction bases numbered 7, after V lost 0 bases and J lost 8 bases. The CDR3 is made up of 15 amino acids. The germline V gene encodes CDR1 GTSNPN and CDR2 SVGIG (reference sequence).

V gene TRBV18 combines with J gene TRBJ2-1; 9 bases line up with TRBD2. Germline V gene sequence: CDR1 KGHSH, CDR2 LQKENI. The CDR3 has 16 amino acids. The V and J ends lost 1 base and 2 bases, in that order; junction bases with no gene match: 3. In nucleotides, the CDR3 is TGTGCCAGCTCACCACGACTAGCGGAGACCTACAATGAGCAGTTCTTC. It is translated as CASSPRLAETYNEQFF. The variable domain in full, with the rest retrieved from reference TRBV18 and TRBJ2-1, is NAGVMQNPRHLVRRRGQEARLRCSPMKGHSHVYWYRQLPEEGLKFMVYLQKENIIDESGMPKERFSAEFPKEGPSILRIQQVVRGDSAAYFCASSPRLAETYNEQFFGPGTRLTVL.

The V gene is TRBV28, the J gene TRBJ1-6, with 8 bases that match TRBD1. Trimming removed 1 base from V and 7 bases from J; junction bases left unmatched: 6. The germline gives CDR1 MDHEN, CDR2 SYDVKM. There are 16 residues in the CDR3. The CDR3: CASSLFGQGGNSPLHF. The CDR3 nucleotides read TGTGCCAGCAGTTTATTTGGACAGGGTGGCAATTCACCCCTCCACTTT.

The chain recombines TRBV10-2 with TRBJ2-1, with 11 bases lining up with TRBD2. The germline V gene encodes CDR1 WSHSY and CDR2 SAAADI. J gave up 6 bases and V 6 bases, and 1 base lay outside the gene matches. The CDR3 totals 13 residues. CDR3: CASRLAGANEQFF. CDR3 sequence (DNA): TGCGCCAGCAGACTAGCGGGAGCCAATGAGCAGTTCTTC.

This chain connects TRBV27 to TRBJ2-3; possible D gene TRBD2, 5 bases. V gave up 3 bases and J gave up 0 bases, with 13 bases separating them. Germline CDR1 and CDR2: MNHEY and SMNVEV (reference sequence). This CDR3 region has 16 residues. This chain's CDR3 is CASSFQGGGSTDTQYF. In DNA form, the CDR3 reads TGTGCCAGCAGTTTCCAAGGCGGCGGGAGCACAGATACGCAGTATTTT.

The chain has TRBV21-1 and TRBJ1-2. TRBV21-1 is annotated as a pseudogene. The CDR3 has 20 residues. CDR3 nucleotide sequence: TGTGCCACCCCGGAGGCCCCCCGAGTGGGGAGCTACGAATCTAACTATGGCTACACCTTC. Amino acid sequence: CATPEAPRVGSYESNYGYTF.

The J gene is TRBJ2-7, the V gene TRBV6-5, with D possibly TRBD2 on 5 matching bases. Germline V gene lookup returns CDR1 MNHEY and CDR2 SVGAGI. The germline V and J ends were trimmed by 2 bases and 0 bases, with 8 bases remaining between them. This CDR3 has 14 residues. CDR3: CASSYGEFSYEQYF. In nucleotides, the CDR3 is TGTGCCAGCAGTTACGGGGAGTTCTCCTACGAGCAGTACTTC.

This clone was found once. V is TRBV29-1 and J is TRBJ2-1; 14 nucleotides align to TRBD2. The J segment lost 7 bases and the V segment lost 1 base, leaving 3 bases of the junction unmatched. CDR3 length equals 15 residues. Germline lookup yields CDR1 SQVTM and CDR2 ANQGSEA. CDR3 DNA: TGCAGCGTTGAAGCCGGGACTAGCGGGAGTAATGAGCAGTTCTTC. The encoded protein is CSVEAGTSGSNEQFF.

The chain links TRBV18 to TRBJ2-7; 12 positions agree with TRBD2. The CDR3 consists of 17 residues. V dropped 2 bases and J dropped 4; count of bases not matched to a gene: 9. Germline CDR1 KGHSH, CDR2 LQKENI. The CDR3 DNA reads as TGTGCCAGCTCACCAGGGACTAGCGGGCCTCGGGTATACGAGCAGTACTTC. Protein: CASSPGTSGPRVYEQYF. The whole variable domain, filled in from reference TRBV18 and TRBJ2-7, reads NAGVMQNPRHLVRRRGQEARLRCSPMKGHSHVYWYRQLPEEGLKFMVYLQKENIIDESGMPKERFSAEFPKEGPSILRIQQVVRGDSAAYFCASSPGTSGPRVYEQYFGPGTRLTVT.

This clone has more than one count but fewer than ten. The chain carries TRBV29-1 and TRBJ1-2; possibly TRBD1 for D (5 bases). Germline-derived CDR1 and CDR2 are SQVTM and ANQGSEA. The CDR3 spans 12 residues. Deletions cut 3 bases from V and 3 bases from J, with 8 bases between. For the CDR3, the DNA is TGCAGCGTTGACATACAGGACTATGGCTACACCTTC. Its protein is CSVDIQDYGYTF.

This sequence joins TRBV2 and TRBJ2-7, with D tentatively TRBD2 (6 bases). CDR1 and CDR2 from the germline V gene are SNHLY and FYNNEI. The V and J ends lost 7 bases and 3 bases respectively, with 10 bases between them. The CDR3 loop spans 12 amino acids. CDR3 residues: CASTTTSYEQYF. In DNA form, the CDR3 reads TGTGCCAGCACGACGACTAGCTACGAGCAGTACTTC.

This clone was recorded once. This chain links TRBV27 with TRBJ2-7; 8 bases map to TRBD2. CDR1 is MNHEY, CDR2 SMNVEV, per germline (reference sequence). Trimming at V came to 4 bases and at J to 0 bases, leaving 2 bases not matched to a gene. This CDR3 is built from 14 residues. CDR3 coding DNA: TGTGCCAGCAGTTCAGGGACTAGCTCCTACGAGCAGTACTTC. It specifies CASSSGTSSYEQYF.

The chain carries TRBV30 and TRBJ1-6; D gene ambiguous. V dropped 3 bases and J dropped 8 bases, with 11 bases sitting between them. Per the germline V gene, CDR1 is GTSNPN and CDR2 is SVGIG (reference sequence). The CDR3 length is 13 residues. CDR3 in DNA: TGTGCCTGGAGCCAAAGAGATGATTCACCCCTCCACTTT. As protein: CAWSQRDDSPLHF. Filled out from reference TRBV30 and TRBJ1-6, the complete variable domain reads SQTIHQWPATLVQPVGSPLSLECTVEGTSNPNLYWYRQAAGRGLQLLFYSVGIGQISSEVPQNLSASRPQDRQFILSSKKLLLSDSGFYLCAWSQRDDSPLHFGNGTRLTVT.

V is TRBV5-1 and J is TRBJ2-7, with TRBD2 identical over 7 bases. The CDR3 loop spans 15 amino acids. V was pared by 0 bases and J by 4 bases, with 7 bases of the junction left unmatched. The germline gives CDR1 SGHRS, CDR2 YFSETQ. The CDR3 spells CASSLAGEGLYEQYF. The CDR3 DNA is TGCGCCAGCAGCTTGGCGGGGGAGGGGTTATACGAGCAGTACTTC.

The CDR3 is CASSPGTGGFGYTF. The CDR3 region has the DNA TGCGCCAGCAGCCCCGGGACAGGGGGCTTCGGCTACACCTTC. The rearrangement uses TRBV4-1 and TRBJ1-2; 12 nucleotides agree with TRBD1. Trimming at V came to 4 bases and at J to 8 bases, leaving 5 bases not matched to a gene. The CDR3 covers 14 residues. Germline V CDR1 and CDR2: MGHRA, YSYEKL.

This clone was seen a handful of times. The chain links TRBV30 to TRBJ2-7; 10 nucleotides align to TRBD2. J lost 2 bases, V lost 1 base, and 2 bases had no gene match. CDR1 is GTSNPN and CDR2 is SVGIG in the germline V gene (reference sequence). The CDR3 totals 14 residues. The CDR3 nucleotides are TGTGCCTGGAGTGCCGGGACTAGCGCCTACGAGCAGTACTTC. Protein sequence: CAWSAGTSAYEQYF.

CDR3 sequence reads: CASSIKGLAGAVSKNIQYF. CDR3 DNA: TGTGCCAGTAGTATTAAGGGACTAGCGGGAGCCGTATCAAAAAACATTCAGTACTTC. The V call is TRBV19, the J call TRBJ2-4, with 14 bases that match TRBD2. V lost 3 bases to trimming and J lost 4 bases; unmatched junction nucleotides: 11. Per the germline V gene, CDR1 is LNHDA and CDR2 is SQIVND (reference sequence). This CDR3 is 19 amino acids long. Full variable domain (remainder filled in from reference TRBV19 and TRBJ2-4): DGGITQSPKYLFRKEGQNVTLSCEQNLNHDAMYWYRQDPGQGLRLIYYSQIVNDFQKGDIAEGYSVSREKKESFPLTVTSAQKNPTAFYLCASSIKGLAGAVSKNIQYFGAGTRLSVL.

CDR3 residues: CASSSSRSGNTIYF. The CDR3 bases are TGTGCCAGCAGTTCGTCGCGTTCTGGAAACACCATATATTTT. The chain is built from TRBV6-5 and TRBJ1-3; no clear D gene. CDR3 length equals 14 residues. In germline, CDR1 is MNHEY, CDR2 SVGAGI. With 4 bases removed from V and 1 base from J, the gap between germline ends came to 8 bases.

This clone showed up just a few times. The CDR3 here is CASSLPLRLARSSYEQYF. The CDR3 DNA reads as TGTGCCAGCAGCTTACCACTTAGACTAGCGAGGAGCTCCTACGAGCAGTACTTC. The chain employs TRBV7-2 and TRBJ2-7, with 8 nucleotides matching TRBD2. This CDR3 contains 18 residues. Trimming cost V 2 bases and J 0 bases; bases outside gene matches: 12. Germline CDR1 reads SGHTA; CDR2 reads FQGNSA.

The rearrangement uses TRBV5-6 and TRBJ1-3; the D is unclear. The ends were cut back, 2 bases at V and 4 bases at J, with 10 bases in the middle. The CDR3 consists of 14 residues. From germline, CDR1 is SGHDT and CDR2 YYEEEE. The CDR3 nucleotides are TGTGCCAGCAGCTTCTCGCCTAGCGGAAACACCATATATTTT. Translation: CASSFSPSGNTIYF. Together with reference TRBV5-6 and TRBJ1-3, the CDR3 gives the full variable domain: DAGVTQSPTHLIKTRGQQVTLRCSPKSGHDTVSWYQQALGQGPQFIFQYYEEEERQRGNFPDRFSGHQFPNYSSELNVNALLLGDSALYLCASSFSPSGNTIYFGEGSWLTVV.